The next 24 T cell receptor beta chains were all read from a single sample in a study of shared clonotypes between healthy human individuals. CD8 cells classed as naive were CD45RO-negative and positively selected for CCR7, excluding terminally differentiated effector memory CD45RA+ cells. The repertoire was sequenced with immunoSEQ multiplex PCR; TCRdb's copy has only in-frame clones and lacks some. The sample contains 750,000 to 1,000,000 clones, about 91% of which appear only once. Sample: naive CD8+ T cells sorted from blood. The receptors were sampled from a man in his thirties or forties in good health.

The chain couples TRBV29-1 to TRBJ2-2, with TRBD1 matching 10 bases. V lost 5 bases and J lost 6; bases outside the gene matches: 6. Germline V gives CDR1 SQVTM, CDR2 ANQGSEA. The CDR3 consists of 14 residues. DNA of the CDR3: TGCAGCGTTCAGGGACAGGGGTTTCCCGGGGAGCTGTTTTTT. Encoded protein: CSVQGQGFPGELFF.

The J gene is TRBJ2-3, the V gene TRBV28; 10 bases agree with TRBD1. CDR3 length equals 15 residues. J gave up 0 bases and V 6 bases, and 3 bases lay outside the gene matches. Germline V lookup: CDR1 MDHEN, CDR2 SYDVKM. CDR3: CASSPGQGSTDTQYF. CDR3 in DNA: TGTGCCAGCAGCCCGGGACAGGGGAGCACAGATACGCAGTATTTT.

The V and J genes are TRBV27 and TRBJ2-3, with no clear D. The V gene lost 4 bases and the J gene lost 2 bases, with 4 bases spanning the gap. This CDR3 is built from 12 residues. Germline CDR1 reads MNHEY; CDR2 reads SMNVEV (reference sequence). CDR3 nucleotide sequence: TGTGCCAGCAGTTCCTTCACAGATACGCAGTATTTT. Its translation: CASSSFTDTQYF.

The chain uses TRBV25-1 and TRBJ2-3, with 7 nucleotides matching TRBD2. The V segment lost 1 base and the J segment 4 bases; nucleotides outside the gene matches: 2. This CDR3 contains 14 residues. CDR1 is MGHDK, CDR2 SYGVNS, per germline. CDR3 in amino acids: CASSESGRADTQYF. As DNA, the CDR3 is TGTGCCAGCAGTGAATCGGGGAGGGCAGATACGCAGTATTTT.

This clone was observed a handful of times. The gene calls are TRBV14 and TRBJ2-7; perhaps D is TRBD1 or TRBD2 (5 bases each). This CDR3 is 14 amino acids long. Germline V gene data show CDR1 as SGHDN and CDR2 as FVKESK. The V gene lost 3 bases and the J gene lost 3 bases, with 12 bases spanning the gap. The CDR3 here is CASSQRQRGYEQYF. CDR3 DNA: TGTGCCAGCAGCCAGCGACAGAGGGGCTACGAGCAGTACTTC.

The chain combines TRBV7-9 with TRBJ2-1; 8 bases map to TRBD2. The V gene end was trimmed by 5 bases and the J gene end by 8 bases; junction bases not matched to a gene: 17. The CDR3 consists of 17 residues. Germline values: CDR1 SEHNR, CDR2 FQNEAQ (reference sequence). DNA of the CDR3: TGTGCCAGCAGCCCTGGGGATAGCGGGATAAATCGCCATGAGCAGTTCTTC. Translated: CASSPGDSGINRHEQFF.

The V gene is TRBV6-1, the J gene TRBJ2-1; either TRBD1 or TRBD2 may supply D (5 bases each). This CDR3 comprises 14 residues. V was pared by 5 bases and J by 6 bases, with 14 bases between. Germline V gene lookup returns CDR1 MNHNS and CDR2 SASEGT. The CDR3 reads CASSNYGGGNEQFF. The CDR3, as DNA: TGTGCCAGCAGTAACTACGGTGGGGGCAATGAGCAGTTCTTC.

V and J are TRBV4-1 and TRBJ2-3; D gene unclear. CDR1 is MGHRA, CDR2 YSYEKL, per germline. With 0 bases removed from V and 0 bases from J, the gap between germline ends came to 10 bases. The CDR3 covers 16 residues. The DNA for the CDR3 is TGCGCCAGCAGCCAAGAGGGTCGGAGAAGCACAGATACGCAGTATTTT. Its protein product is CASSQEGRRSTDTQYF.

CDR3 DNA sequence: TGTGCCAGCAGCAACCGGGACAGCGACATGAACACTGAAGCTTTCTTT. Protein sequence: CASSNRDSDMNTEAFF. J is TRBJ1-1 and V is TRBV7-8; TRBD1 matches 7 bases. Germline V gives CDR1 SGHVS, CDR2 FQNEAQ. CDR3 length: 16 residues. V gave up 5 bases and J gave up 0 bases; unmatched junction bases: 9. Variable domain in full (rest from reference TRBV7-8 and TRBJ1-1): GAGVSQSPRYKVAKRGQDVALRCDPISGHVSLFWYQQALGQGPEFLTYFQNEAQLDKSGLPSDRFFAERPEGSVSTLKIQRTQQEDSAVYLCASSNRDSDMNTEAFFGQGTRLTVV.

V gene TRBV9 combines with J gene TRBJ2-5; tentative D call: TRBD2 (7 bases). Deletions cut 3 bases from V and 1 base from J, with 13 bases between. CDR1 SGDLS and CDR2 YYNGEE come from the germline V gene. The CDR3 sequence is 15 residues long. The CDR3 loop is CASSAGGFSQETQYF. In DNA form, the CDR3 reads TGTGCCAGCAGCGCGGGGGGCTTTAGCCAAGAGACCCAGTACTTC.

The rearrangement uses TRBV4-1 and TRBJ2-1; TRBD2 aligns across 9 bases. The length of the CDR3 is 17 residues. The junction had 9 bases not matched to a gene; V was cut back by 0 bases and J by 6 bases. Germline CDR1 and CDR2: MGHRA and YSYEKL. The CDR3 loop reads CASSQDQVSGSFNEQFF. The CDR3 bases are TGCGCCAGCAGCCAAGATCAGGTTAGCGGGAGTTTCAATGAGCAGTTCTTC.

CDR3 sequence reads: CASSPQGTFGNIQYF. The CDR3 DNA reads as TGTGCCAGCAGTCCCCAAGGGACGTTCGGAAACATTCAGTACTTC. The J gene is TRBJ2-4, the V gene TRBV27; D possibly uses TRBD1 or TRBD2 (5 bases each). CDR1 MNHEY and CDR2 SMNVEV come from the germline V gene (reference sequence). The length of the CDR3 is 15 residues. Trimming removed 5 bases from V and 6 bases from J, with 17 bases in between.

The chain carries TRBV9 and TRBJ2-3, with D possibly TRBD2 on 6 matching bases. The CDR3 sequence is 15 residues long. Trimming removed 2 bases from V and 6 bases from J, with 16 bases in between. Germline values: CDR1 SGDLS, CDR2 YYNGEE. CDR3 DNA sequence: TGTGCCAGCAGCGTTAGCGGACTCCTAGGGGATACGCAGTATTTT. Translation gives CASSVSGLLGDTQYF. The full variable domain, completed using reference TRBV9 and TRBJ2-3, is DSGVTQTPKHLITATGQRVTLRCSPRSGDLSVYWYQQSLDQGLQFLIQYYNGEERAKGNILERFSAQQFPDLHSELNLSSLELGDSALYFCASSVSGLLGDTQYFGPGTRLTVL.

V usage is TRBV10-3 and J usage is TRBJ2-3, with D maybe TRBD1 (6 bases). The CDR3 contains 17 residues. V lost 6 bases and J lost 0, with 19 bases in between. Germline V gene data show CDR1 as ENHRY and CDR2 as SYGVKD. The CDR3 loop is CAISRTAAVLSTDTQYF. In nucleotides, the CDR3 is TGTGCCATCAGCCGGACAGCCGCCGTTTTAAGCACAGATACGCAGTATTTT.

The chain joins TRBV7-9 to TRBJ2-2; 12 nucleotides line up with TRBD2. V dropped 5 bases and J dropped 5; count of bases not matched to a gene: 6. Per germline, CDR1 SEHNR and CDR2 FQNEAQ (reference sequence). The CDR3 loop spans 16 amino acids. The CDR3 DNA is TGTGCCAGCAGCCGACTAGCGGGAGAAGGTACCGGGGAGCTGTTTTTT. This codes for CASSRLAGEGTGELFF. Based on the CDR3 plus reference TRBV7-9 and TRBJ2-2, the full variable domain is DTGVSQNPRHKITKRGQNVTFRCDPISEHNRLYWYRQTLGQGPEFLTYFQNEAQLEKSRLLSDRFSAERPKGSFSTLEIQRTEQGDSAMYLCASSRLAGEGTGELFFGEGSRLTVL.

This sequence joins TRBV9 and TRBJ1-1; possibly TRBD1 for D (6 bases). Germline CDR1 is SGDLS and CDR2 is YYNGEE. The V end lost 0 bases, the J end lost 1 base, and 10 bases lay between the germline ends. The length of the CDR3 is 15 residues. As DNA, the CDR3 is TGTGCCAGCAGCGTAGAGGAGGGGGGGAACACTGAAGCTTTCTTT. This sequence encodes CASSVEEGGNTEAFF.

The rearrangement links TRBV9 to TRBJ1-5; D not resolved. The CDR3 is 15 amino acids. V gave up 0 bases and J gave up 4 bases, with 11 bases separating them. Germline V gene data show CDR1 as SGDLS and CDR2 as YYNGEE. CDR3 residues: CASSVDGETNQPQHF. The CDR3 DNA follows: TGTGCCAGCAGCGTAGATGGGGAAACTAATCAGCCCCAGCATTTT. Combining the CDR3 with reference TRBV9 and TRBJ1-5 gives the whole variable domain DSGVTQTPKHLITATGQRVTLRCSPRSGDLSVYWYQQSLDQGLQFLIQYYNGEERAKGNILERFSAQQFPDLHSELNLSSLELGDSALYFCASSVDGETNQPQHFGDGTRLSIL.

The CDR3 region has the DNA TGTGCCATCAGGGGGGGGAAGGAGAACAATGAGCAGTTCTTC. It specifies CAIRGGKENNEQFF. This chain uses TRBV10-3 with TRBJ2-1; 7 bases match TRBD2. Unmatched junction bases numbered 7, after V lost 6 bases and J lost 5 bases. CDR3 length equals 14 residues. From germline, CDR1 is ENHRY and CDR2 SYGVKD.

The chain is built from TRBV7-9 and TRBJ2-4; the D gene is possibly TRBD2 (6 bases). Germline CDR1 SEHNR, CDR2 FQNEAQ (reference sequence). The CDR3 extends over 16 amino acids. Trimming pared 5 bases from V and 7 bases from J, leaving 21 bases between. In nucleotides, the CDR3 is TGTGCCAGCAGCCCCGTTTGGACTACGGGGAGTAACATTCAGTACTTC. Translating gives CASSPVWTTGSNIQYF.

The chain carries TRBV5-1 and TRBJ1-1; D ambiguous. This CDR3 comprises 15 residues. The ends were cut back, 1 base at V and 3 bases at J, with 13 bases in the middle. Germline CDR1 reads SGHRS; CDR2 reads YFSETQ. The CDR3 is CASSLFLGEDTEAFF. CDR3 nucleotides: TGCGCCAGCAGCTTGTTTCTTGGGGAGGACACTGAAGCTTTCTTT.

Here the CDR3 DNA reads TGTGCCAGCAGCCAAGAAGACCGCAGAGTAGGCACTGAAGCTTTCTTT. Amino acids: CASSQEDRRVGTEAFF. V usage is TRBV14 and J usage is TRBJ1-1; D remains ambiguous. Germline V gene sequence: CDR1 SGHDN, CDR2 FVKESK. The CDR3 consists of 16 residues. V was pared by 0 bases and J by 4 bases, with 15 bases between.

Only one count was recorded for this clone. The junction and the germline gene differ at one end; a read error may be behind it. J is TRBJ2-2 and V is TRBV6-6; 7 bases fit TRBD2. This CDR3 region has 16 residues. Looked up from germline, CDR1 is MNHNY and CDR2 is SVGAGI (reference sequence). Here the CDR3 DNA reads TGTGCCAGCAGCTACTCGCGGGAGCCCGACACCGGGGAGCTGTTTTTT. It is translated as CASSYSREPDTGELFF.

The chain carries TRBV4-1 and TRBJ1-1; D not resolved. CDR1 is MGHRA and CDR2 is YSYEKL in the germline V gene. Trimming took off 0 bases at V and 11 bases at J, with 10 bases between the two ends. CDR3 length: 12 residues. CDR3 DNA: TGCGCCAGCAGCCAAGATCTTGGAGTGGCTTTCTTT. This sequence encodes CASSQDLGVAFF.

The gene calls are TRBV5-1 and TRBJ2-2, with a tentative D call TRBD2 (5 bases). With 9 bases removed from V and 1 base from J, the gap between germline ends came to 7 bases. CDR3 size: 12 residues. The germline gives CDR1 SGHRS, CDR2 YFSETQ. The CDR3 sequence: CATGMNTGELFF. As DNA, the CDR3 is TGCGCCACCGGGATGAACACCGGGGAGCTGTTTTTT.